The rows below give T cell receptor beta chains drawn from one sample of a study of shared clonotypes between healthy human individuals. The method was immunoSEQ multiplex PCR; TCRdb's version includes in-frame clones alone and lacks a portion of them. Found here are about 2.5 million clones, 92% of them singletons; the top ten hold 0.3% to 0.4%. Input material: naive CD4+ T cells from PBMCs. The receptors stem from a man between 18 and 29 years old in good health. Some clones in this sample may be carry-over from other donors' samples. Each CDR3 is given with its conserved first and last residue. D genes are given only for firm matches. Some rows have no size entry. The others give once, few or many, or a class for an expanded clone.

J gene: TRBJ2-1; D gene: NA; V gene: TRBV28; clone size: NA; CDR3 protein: CASSPPVNEQFF; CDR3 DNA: TGTGCCAGCAGTCCCCCAGTGAATGAGCAGTTCTTC
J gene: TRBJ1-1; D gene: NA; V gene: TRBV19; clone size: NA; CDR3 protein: CASSIDGSPFEAFF; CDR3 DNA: TGTGCCAGTAGTATAGACGGGTCCCCTTTTGAAGCTTTCTTT
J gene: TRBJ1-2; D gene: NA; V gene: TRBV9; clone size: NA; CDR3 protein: CASTRGGAGTDGYTF; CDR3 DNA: TGTGCCAGCACTCGGGGGGGCGCCGGAACTGATGGCTACACCTTC
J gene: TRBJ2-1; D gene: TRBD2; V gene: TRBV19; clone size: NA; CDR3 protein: CASKAELAGVEQFF; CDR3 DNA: TGTGCCAGTAAAGCGGAACTAGCGGGAGTCGAGCAGTTCTTC
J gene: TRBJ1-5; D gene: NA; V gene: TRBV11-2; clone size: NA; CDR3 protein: CASSLDPSQPQHF; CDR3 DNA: TGTGCCAGCAGCTTAGATCCGTCCCAGCCCCAGCATTTT
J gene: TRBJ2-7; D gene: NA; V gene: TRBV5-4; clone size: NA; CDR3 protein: CASSLYAGSSYEQYF; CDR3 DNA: TGTGCCAGCAGCTTGTATGCGGGTAGCTCCTACGAGCAGTACTTC
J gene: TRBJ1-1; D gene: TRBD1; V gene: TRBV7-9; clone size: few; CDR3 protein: CASGQGPAEAFF; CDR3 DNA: TGTGCCAGCGGACAGGGGCCCGCTGAAGCTTTCTTT
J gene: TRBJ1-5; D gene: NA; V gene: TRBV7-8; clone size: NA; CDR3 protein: CASSLGGIYSNQPQHF; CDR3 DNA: TGTGCCAGCAGCTTAGGAGGTATCTATAGCAATCAGCCCCAGCATTTT
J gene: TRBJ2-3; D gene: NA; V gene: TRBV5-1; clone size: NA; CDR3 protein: CASSFSPIPDTQYF; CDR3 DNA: TGCGCCAGCAGCTTTTCGCCCATTCCAGATACGCAGTATTTT
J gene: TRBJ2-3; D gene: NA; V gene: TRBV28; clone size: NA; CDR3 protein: CASRRSDTQYF; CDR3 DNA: TGTGCCAGCAGGCGATCAGATACGCAGTATTTT
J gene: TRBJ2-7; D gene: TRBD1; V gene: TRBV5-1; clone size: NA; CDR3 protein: CASSTRPGTGDEQYF; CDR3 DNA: TGCGCCAGCAGCACCCGACCCGGGACAGGGGACGAGCAGTACTTC
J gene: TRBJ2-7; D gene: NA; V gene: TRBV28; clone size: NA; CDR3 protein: CASVSAPGVLTGYEQYF; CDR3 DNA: TGTGCCAGCGTTTCCGCCCCAGGGGTCCTGACCGGCTACGAGCAGTACTTC
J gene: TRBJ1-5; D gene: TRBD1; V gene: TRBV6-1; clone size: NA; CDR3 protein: CASSEGQGWNQPQHF; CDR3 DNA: TGTGCCAGCAGTGAAGGACAGGGATGGAATCAGCCCCAGCATTTT
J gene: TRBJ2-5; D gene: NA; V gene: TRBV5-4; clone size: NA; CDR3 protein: CASSEGQVQETQYF; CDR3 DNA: TGTGCCAGCAGCGAAGGACAAGTCCAAGAGACCCAGTACTTC
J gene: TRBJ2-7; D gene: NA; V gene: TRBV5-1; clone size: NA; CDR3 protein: CASSYQTDSYEQYF; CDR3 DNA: TGCGCCAGCAGCTACCAGACAGATTCCTACGAGCAGTACTTC
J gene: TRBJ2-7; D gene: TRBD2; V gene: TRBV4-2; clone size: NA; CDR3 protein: CASSLNPGTSGRWYEQYF; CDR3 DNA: TGTGCCAGCAGCCTAAATCCCGGGACTAGCGGGAGATGGTACGAGCAGTACTTC
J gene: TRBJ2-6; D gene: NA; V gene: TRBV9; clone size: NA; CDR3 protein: CASSQRAAGANVLTF; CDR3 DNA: TGTGCCAGCAGCCAACGGGCTGCTGGGGCCAACGTCCTGACTTTC
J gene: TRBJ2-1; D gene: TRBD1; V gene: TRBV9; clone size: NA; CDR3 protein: CASSAGQVGEQFF; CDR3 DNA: TGTGCCAGCAGCGCCGGACAGGTGGGTGAGCAGTTCTTC
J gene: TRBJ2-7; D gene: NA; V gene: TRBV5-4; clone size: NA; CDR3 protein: CASSPGGIYEQYF; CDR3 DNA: TGTGCCAGCAGCCCCGGTGGTATCTACGAGCAGTACTTC
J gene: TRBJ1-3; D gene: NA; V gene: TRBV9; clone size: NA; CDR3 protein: CASSVSTNSGNTIYF; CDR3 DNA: TGTGCCAGCAGCGTATCAACAAACTCTGGAAACACCATATATTTT
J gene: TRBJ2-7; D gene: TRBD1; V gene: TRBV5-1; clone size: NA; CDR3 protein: CASSSVGTGFYEQYF; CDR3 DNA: TGCGCCAGCAGTAGCGTCGGGACAGGGTTTTACGAGCAGTACTTC
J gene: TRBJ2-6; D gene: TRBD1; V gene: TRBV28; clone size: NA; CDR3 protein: CASSPGTGGAARFPFSGANVLTF; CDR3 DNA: TGTGCCAGCAGTCCCGGGACAGGGGGCGCGGCTAGATTCCCCTTCTCTGGGGCCAACGTCCTGACTTTC
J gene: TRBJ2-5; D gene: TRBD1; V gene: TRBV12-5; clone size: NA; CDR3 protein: CASGPGQGGGTQYF; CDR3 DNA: TGTGCTAGTGGCCCGGGACAGGGCGGGGGGACCCAGTACTTC
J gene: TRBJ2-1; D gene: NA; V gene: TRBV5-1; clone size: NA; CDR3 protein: CASSPKAGDNEQFF; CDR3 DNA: TGCGCCAGCAGCCCTAAAGCAGGGGACAATGAGCAGTTCTTC